The source of this TCR beta chain is a study of tumor-infiltrating lymphocytes in primary liver carcinoma. In its sample, this clonotype was seen many times. The investigators made TCR beta cDNA from around 530 ng total RNA, using a constant-region primer. Employing slightly modified ARM-PCR, three nested multiplex PCR rounds were run, and these gave rise to the TCR beta libraries. In the first two PCR rounds, TRBV1-TRBV30 forward primers were paired with a C-beta reverse primer, and each round lasted around 10 cycles. TCRdb ran MiXCR on the multiplex PCR reads and lists one entry per CDR3 protein. The table records about 350,000 distinct CDR3 sequences, about 65% of them present only once. Germline DNA was also extracted, with blood RNA taken from unsorted whole blood. In germline, CDR1 is SGHAT, CDR2 FQNNGV. The length of the CDR3 is 14 residues. The V segment lost 5 bases and the J segment 3 bases; nucleotides outside the gene matches: 7.

Material for sequencing was peripheral blood. The origin of this receptor is a man aged 35-49 years with primary liver carcinoma and hepatitis B virus infection. The J gene is TRBJ2-7, the V gene TRBV11-2; 7 bases match TRBD2. CDR3 nucleotide sequence: TGTGCCAGCAGCAGAGACCCGGGAGGCTACGAGCAGTACTTC. This sequence encodes CASSRDPGGYEQYF.